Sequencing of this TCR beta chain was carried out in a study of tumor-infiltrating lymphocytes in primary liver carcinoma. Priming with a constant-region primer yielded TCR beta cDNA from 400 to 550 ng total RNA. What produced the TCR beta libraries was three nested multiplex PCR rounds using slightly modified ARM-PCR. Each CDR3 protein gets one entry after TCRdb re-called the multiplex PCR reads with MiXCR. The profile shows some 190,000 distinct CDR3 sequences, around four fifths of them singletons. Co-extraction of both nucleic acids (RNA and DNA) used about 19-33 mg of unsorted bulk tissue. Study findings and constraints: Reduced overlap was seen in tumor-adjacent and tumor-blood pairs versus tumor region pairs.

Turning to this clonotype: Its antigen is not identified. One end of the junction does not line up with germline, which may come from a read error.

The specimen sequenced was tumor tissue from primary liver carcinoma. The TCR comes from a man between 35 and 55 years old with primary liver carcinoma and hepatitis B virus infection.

Here the CDR3 reads CVSNLQAGANEQFF. The CDR3 DNA reads as TGTGTCAGCAACTTACAAGCGGGAGCTAATGAGCAGTTCTTC. This chain connects TRBV7-2 to TRBJ2-1; 8 bases are a match to TRBD2. The length of the CDR3 is 14 residues. Germline-derived CDR1 and CDR2 are SGHTA and FQGNSA.